Described below is a single T cell receptor beta chain sequence and its context. Antigen specificity is unknown. Repertoires were generated with immunoSEQ multiplex PCR, while TCRdb's copy carries only in-frame clones and drops some. In the table there are around 2,700 clones, approximately 19% of which are singletons. The data were taken from a study of sequential checkpoint blockade in melanoma. The wider study: Patients were randomized 1:1 to nivolumab-then-ipilimumab or ipilimumab-then-nivolumab first-line. About two dozen patients had tumor biopsies before treatment and at week 13. TCRβ was sequenced from DNA of under 100 pretreatment tumors. Whole-study findings and limits: Pretreatment TIL clonality tracked with response in the nivolumab-first arm.

The treatment here: randomized to nivolumab then ipilimumab (arm A) or the reverse (arm B). The sequencing here drew on tumor tissue (inferred from file names), taken from a patient given nivolumab and ipilimumab in sequence. This TCR was recovered from a human donor with melanoma.

CDR3 in DNA: TGCGCCAGCAGCTCGGGAGGGACAGCCAACACCGGGGAGCTGTTTTTT. Protein product: CASSSGGTANTGELFF. The genes are TRBV5-1 and TRBJ2-2; maybe TRBD2 (8 bases). Trimming removed 3 bases at V and 2 bases at J, with 14 bases between. This CDR3 has 16 residues. Germline loops: CDR1 SGHRS, CDR2 YFSETQ.